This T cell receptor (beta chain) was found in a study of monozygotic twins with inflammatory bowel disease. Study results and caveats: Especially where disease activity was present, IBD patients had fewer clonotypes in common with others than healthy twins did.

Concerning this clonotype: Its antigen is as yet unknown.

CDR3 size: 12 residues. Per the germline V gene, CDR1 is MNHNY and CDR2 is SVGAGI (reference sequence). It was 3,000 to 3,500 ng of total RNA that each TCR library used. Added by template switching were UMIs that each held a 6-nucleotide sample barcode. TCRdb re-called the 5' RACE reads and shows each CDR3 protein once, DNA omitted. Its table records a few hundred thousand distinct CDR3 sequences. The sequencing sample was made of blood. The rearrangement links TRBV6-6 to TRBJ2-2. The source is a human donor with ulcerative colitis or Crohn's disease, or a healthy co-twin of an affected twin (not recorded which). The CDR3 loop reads CASSPEVRELFF.